A selection of T cell receptor beta chains follows, all from one sample in a study of early T cells in non-severe SARS-CoV-2 infection. TCRdb processed the 5' RACE reads anew with MiXCR; each CDR3 protein has one entry. The repertoire has tens of thousands of distinct CDR3 sequences, about 6.5% of them found once; the top ten carry 2.8%. Specimen: whole blood, collected at baseline. Receptors were obtained from an adult who was a healthcare worker with PCR-confirmed SARS-CoV-2 infection or an uninfected control (not recorded which). The CDR3 runs from the conserved cysteine through the conserved F or W. Fields, in order: V gene, J gene, D gene, clone size, CDR3 DNA, CDR3 protein. The D gene is left open where the match is weak. The size entry is marked missing in some rows and otherwise reads once, few, many or a size class.

>TRBV4-1|TRBJ1-1|.|few
TGCGCCAGCAGCCATGTAACGGTGAACACTGAAGCTTTCTTT
CASSHVTVNTEAFF
>TRBV7-3|TRBJ2-2|TRBD1|.
TGTGCCAGCAGCCCCGGGACAGGGGGGACCGGGGAGCTGTTTTTT
CASSPGTGGTGELFF
>TRBV6-6|TRBJ2-2|.|many
TGTGCCAGCAGTCCCCGGGAGCTCCGAGGAGCCGGGGAGCTGTTTTTT
CASSPRELRGAGELFF
>TRBV23-1|TRBJ2-3|.|many
TGCGCCAGCAGTCACCCAAAGGGGGGTTCAGAAAGTAGGGCGCAGTATTTT
CASSHPKGGSESRAQYF
>TRBV5-1|TRBJ2-7|.|few
TGCGCCAGCAGCTCCGGGACAAAGCAGTACTTC
CASSSGTKQYF
>TRBV19|TRBJ2-2|.|many
TGTGCCAGTAAACAGGCAACGAACACCGGGGAGCTGTTTTTT
CASKQATNTGELFF
>TRBV19|TRBJ2-1|.|few
TGTGCCAGTAGTATGGCCGTGGACAATGAGCAGTTCTTC
CASSMAVDNEQFF
>TRBV24-1|TRBJ1-5|.|many
TGTGCCACCAGTGACTCGGGCTCGCATCAGCCCCAGCATTTT
CATSDSGSHQPQHF
>TRBV7-9|TRBJ1-1|TRBD1|many
TGTGCCAGCAGCAAAACCGGGACAGGTGAAGCTTTCTTT
CASSKTGTGEAFF
>TRBV18|TRBJ2-7|TRBD2|few
TGTGCCAGCTCACAAGCCCCAGCGGGGGGGACTGACGAGCAGTACTTC
CASSQAPAGGTDEQYF
>TRBV20-1|TRBJ2-5|TRBD1|.
TGCAGTGCTCGGACAGGCCAAGAGACCCAGTACTTC
CSARTGQETQYF
>TRBV5-5|TRBJ1-1|.|many
TGTGCCAGCATGCCAGGAGGAAGGCGGACTGAAGCTTTCTTT
CASMPGGRRTEAFF
>TRBV5-1|TRBJ2-7|.|few
TGCGCCAGCAGCTTGGTAGGGGGACGGCACTCCTACGAGCAGTACTTC
CASSLVGGRHSYEQYF
>TRBV5-5|TRBJ1-1|TRBD1|.
TGTGCCAGCAGCGGCGGGACAGGGCTGAGCACTGAAGCTTTCTTT
CASSGGTGLSTEAFF
>TRBV10-2|TRBJ2-2|TRBD1|few
TGCGCCAGCAGCCCAGGGGGAACGGGTAGCACCGGGGAGCTGTTTTTT
CASSPGGTGSTGELFF
>TRBV6-2/TRBV6-3|TRBJ1-5|.|many
TGTGCCAGCAGTTACTCTTTGGATCAGCCCCAGCATTTT
CASSYSLDQPQHF
>TRBV6-5|TRBJ2-4|TRBD1|many
TGTGCCAGCAGTTCAGGGGGGACAGGGAAAAACATTCAGTACTTC
CASSSGGTGKNIQYF
>TRBV5-1|TRBJ2-7|.|few
TGCGCCAGCAGCTTGGGATTGGTCGTGAGCGAGCAGTACTTC
CASSLGLVVSEQYF
>TRBV12-3/TRBV12-4|TRBJ1-2|.|many
TGTGCCAGCAGTTTAATTCAGTCAGGGGAGAACGGCTACACCTTC
CASSLIQSGENGYTF
>TRBV6-2/TRBV6-3|TRBJ2-7|.|many
TGTGCCACAGGAGGGAACGGATCCTACGAGCAGTACTTC
CATGGNGSYEQYF
>TRBV12-3/TRBV12-4|TRBJ2-1|.|many
TGTGCCAGCGCAAGCCGAGAGCGCTCCTACAATGAGCAGTTCTTC
CASASRERSYNEQFF
>TRBV7-2|TRBJ2-4|.|.
TGTGCCAGCAGCTTAGCGCCTCCCCGTGGAGGGCACATTCAGTACTTC
CASSLAPPRGGHIQYF
>TRBV6-5|TRBJ2-2|.|few
TGTGCCAGTCAGGGGGGATGGAACACCGGGGAGCTGTTTTTT
CASQGGWNTGELFF
>TRBV20-1|TRBJ1-1|.|many
TGCAGTGCCCCGGCCGGAGAGAACACTGAAGCTTTCTTT
CSAPAGENTEAFF
>TRBV6-5|TRBJ2-3|.|many
TGTGCCAGCAGTGACCGGGATCCTAGCACAGATACGCAGTATTTT
CASSDRDPSTDTQYF
>TRBV6-6|TRBJ1-3|.|few
TGTGCCAGCAGTTACTCTTTCGGGAAGATAAACACCATATATTTT
CASSYSFGKINTIYF
>TRBV2|TRBJ1-6|.|.
TGTGCCAGCAGTGGCTCTCGACAGGCTGGGAATTCACCCCTCCACTTT
CASSGSRQAGNSPLHF
>TRBV7-9|TRBJ2-3|.|many
TGTGCCAGCAGCTTAGGCGGCTCCTATAGCACAGATACGCAGTATTTT
CASSLGGSYSTDTQYF
>TRBV6-2/TRBV6-3|TRBJ2-4|.|few
TGTGCCAGCAGGCCGCCGGGGGCGCAAAAAAACATTCAGTACTTC
CASRPPGAQKNIQYF
>TRBV20-1|TRBJ2-5|TRBD2|.
TGCAGTGCTAGGGAACTAGCGGTGCAAGAGACCCAGTACTTC
CSARELAVQETQYF
>TRBV20-1|TRBJ1-5|.|many
TGCAGTGCTAGAGATCTGACAGCGGGCAATCAGCCCCAGCATTTT
CSARDLTAGNQPQHF
>TRBV13|TRBJ2-7|.|.
TGTGCCAGCAGCTTAGGGGCGGGTAGGCCCTACGAGCAGTACTTC
CASSLGAGRPYEQYF
>TRBV19|TRBJ2-3|.|.
TGTGCCAGTAGTATAGATGAGGGGACTTTCAGGGGCACAGATACGCAGTATTTT
CASSIDEGTFRGTDTQYF
>TRBV3-1|TRBJ2-5|TRBD2|many
TGTGCCAGCAGCTATTGGACTAGCGGGGTCCAAGAGACCCAGTACTTC
CASSYWTSGVQETQYF
>TRBV20-1|TRBJ1-1|.|few
TGCAGTGCGGCCAGACTACAGGGAAGAGCTTTCTTT
CSAARLQGRAFF
>TRBV11-2|TRBJ2-7|TRBD2|few
TGTGCCAGCAGCCCCAGACTAGCGGGGGGGAACCACGAGCAGTACTTC
CASSPRLAGGNHEQYF
>TRBV2|TRBJ2-7|.|.
TGTGCCAGCAGGATAGCGGTAAGCTCCTACGAGCAGTACTTC
CASRIAVSSYEQYF
>TRBV4-3|TRBJ1-5|.|many
TGCGCCAGCAGCCAAGATGCCCATGGGCAGCCCCAGCATTTT
CASSQDAHGQPQHF
>TRBV4-3|TRBJ2-5|.|many
TGCGCCAGCAGCCGTGTAGGGGCCGAAGAGACCCAGTACTTC
CASSRVGAEETQYF
>TRBV6-6|TRBJ2-3|.|many
TGTGCCAGCAGTTACGGGATGGGAAGCACAGATACGCAGTATTTT
CASSYGMGSTDTQYF
>TRBV12-3/TRBV12-4|TRBJ2-5|.|.
TGTGCCAGCAGAATAGAGGCGCAGGGGACCCAGTACTTC
CASRIEAQGTQYF
>TRBV11-2|TRBJ2-7|.|.
TGTGCCAGCAGCCATAGCTGGGGGTATGAGCAGTACTTC
CASSHSWGYEQYF
>TRBV14|TRBJ1-1|.|.
TGTGCCAGCAGCCAAGATTGGGGGGGTGTGAACACTGAAGCTTTCTTT
CASSQDWGGVNTEAFF